These 19 T cell receptor beta chains were sequenced from one sample in a study of cytomegalovirus exposure and HLA in healthy donors. Primers for the PCR totalled 60 Vbeta and 13 Jbeta. Assay: immunoSEQ multiplex PCR; the TCRdb copy retains only in-frame clones and omits some. Counted here are 120,000 or so clones, about 80% occurring once; the ten biggest clones make up under 3%. What was sequenced was PBMCs. The receptors shown here come from a woman in her fifties or sixties in good health and CMV-seropositive.

The chain employs TRBV6-5 and TRBJ1-2; no clear D. Looked up from germline, CDR1 is MNHEY and CDR2 is SVGAGI. With 0 bases removed from V and 8 bases from J, the gap between germline ends came to 13 bases. The CDR3 is 14 amino acids. For the CDR3, the DNA is TGTGCCAGCAGTTACTCCAGAGGTCGAGGGGGCTACACCTTC. This gives the protein CASSYSRGRGGYTF.

This chain connects TRBV19 to TRBJ2-7, with 9 bases that match TRBD2. The trim removed 7 bases at V and 2 bases at J, leaving 12 bases unmatched. In germline, CDR1 is LNHDA, CDR2 SQIVND (reference sequence). The CDR3 has 16 amino acids. The DNA for the CDR3 is TGTGCCAGTACTAAGCGGGCGGGAGGGCCTGCCTACGAGCAGTACTTC. This codes for CASTKRAGGPAYEQYF.

The chain joins TRBV7-9 to TRBJ1-5, with D perhaps matching TRBD1 (6 bases). CDR1 and CDR2 (germline): SEHNR, FQNEAQ (reference sequence). This CDR3 is built from 17 residues. Trimming shortened V by 4 bases and J by 0 bases, and 16 bases separated the two germline ends. The CDR3 reads CASSSWTAGYSNQPQHF. The CDR3, as DNA: TGTGCCAGCAGCTCCTGGACAGCGGGATATAGCAATCAGCCCCAGCATTTT.

The gene calls are TRBV19 and TRBJ2-1; possibly TRBD2 for D (6 bases). This CDR3 contains 16 residues. V lost 9 bases, J lost 2 bases, and 20 bases lay in between. Germline V gene sequence: CDR1 LNHDA, CDR2 SQIVND (reference sequence). The CDR3 loop reads CASSRMTGVTYNEQFF. The CDR3 coding sequence is TGTGCCAGCAGCCGTATGACGGGAGTAACCTACAATGAGCAGTTCTTC.

This rearrangement joins TRBV5-1 to TRBJ1-1; no reliable D call. The ends were cut back, 6 bases at V and 2 bases at J, with 14 bases in the middle. CDR1 is SGHRS, CDR2 YFSETQ, per germline. CDR3 size: 14 residues. The DNA of the CDR3 is TGCGCCAGCAACGACGGAGGGTTCAACACTGAAGCTTTCTTT. Encoded protein: CASNDGGFNTEAFF.

The V gene is TRBV19, the J gene TRBJ2-1, with 7 bases lining up with TRBD2. V shed 3 bases and J 3 bases; nucleotides not matched to a gene: 11. The CDR3 loop spans 17 amino acids. The germline gives CDR1 LNHDA, CDR2 SQIVND (reference sequence). CDR3 sequence: CASSMGGAGVGYNEQFF. In nucleotides, the CDR3 is TGTGCCAGTAGTATGGGTGGGGCGGGAGTTGGCTACAATGAGCAGTTCTTC.

The chain employs TRBV13 and TRBJ2-2, with TRBD2 as a possible D gene (6 bases). This CDR3 is 16 amino acids long. Germline values: CDR1 PRHDT, CDR2 FYEKMQ (reference sequence). Trimming took off 3 bases at V and 2 bases at J, with 13 bases between the two ends. The CDR3 DNA sequence: TGTGCCAGCAGCTTGAATAGCGGAGCAAACACCGGGGAGCTGTTTTTT. This sequence encodes CASSLNSGANTGELFF.

The chain is built from TRBV9 and TRBJ1-1, with 9 bases lining up with TRBD1. CDR3 size: 16 residues. Germline lookup yields CDR1 SGDLS and CDR2 YYNGEE. V shed 4 bases, J shed 7 bases, and the junction held 14 bases outside the gene matches. DNA of the CDR3: TGTGCCAGCAGCACAACAGGGGGCAATTTTCAGGGTGAAGCTTTCTTT. Protein product: CASSTTGGNFQGEAFF.

V is TRBV9 and J is TRBJ2-1; no definite D call. The germline gives CDR1 SGDLS, CDR2 YYNGEE. Trimming took 0 bases from V and 9 from J, leaving 16 bases between them. The CDR3 is made up of 15 amino acids. CDR3 amino acids: CASSVAETPLTEQFF. In nucleotides, the CDR3 is TGTGCCAGCAGCGTAGCAGAAACACCCTTAACTGAGCAGTTCTTC.

The rearrangement uses TRBV6-1 and TRBJ2-5; 7 bases are a match to TRBD2. The last part of the DNA fits TRBJ2-7 better; the J call may be wrong. Germline V gene sequence: CDR1 MNHNS, CDR2 SASEGT. The CDR3 is 15 amino acids. CDR3 in amino acids: CASTWAAGSSYEQYF. CDR3 coding DNA: TGTGCCAGCACATGGGCAGCGGGAAGCTCCTACGAGCAGTACTTC.

On this clone: Mismatch with germline at one junction end may stem from a read error. The gene calls are TRBV7-9 and TRBJ1-1, with D unresolved. The CDR3 spans 15 residues. CDR1 and CDR2 (germline): SEHNR, FQNEAQ (reference sequence). This CDR3 reads CSSSLVNSPNTEAFF. Here the CDR3 DNA reads TGTTCCAGCAGCTTAGTAAACAGCCCGAACACTGAAGCTTTCTTT.

This clone was detected a few times. The chain joins TRBV7-9 to TRBJ1-5; D call uncertain. Trimming took off 1 base at V and 0 bases at J, with 10 bases between the two ends. CDR1 and CDR2 (germline): SEHNR, FQNEAQ (reference sequence). The CDR3 length is 16 residues. Written as DNA, the CDR3 is TGTGCCAGCAGCTTAGGGGCAGTTAATAGCAATCAGCCCCAGCATTTT. Residues: CASSLGAVNSNQPQHF. Together with reference TRBV7-9 and TRBJ1-5, the CDR3 gives the full variable domain: DTGVSQNPRHKITKRGQNVTFRCDPISEHNRLYWYRQTLGQGPEFLTYFQNEAQLEKSRLLSDRFSAERPKGSFSTLEIQRTEQGDSAMYLCASSLGAVNSNQPQHFGDGTRLSIL.

The CDR3 DNA reads as TGTGCCACCAGGGGTGGGCAGCAAGAGACCCAGTACTTC. This codes for CATRGGQQETQYF. The chain employs TRBV2 and TRBJ2-5; D is perhaps TRBD1 (6 bases). The V gene lost 10 bases and the J gene lost 2 bases, with 14 bases spanning the gap. Germline V gives CDR1 SNHLY, CDR2 FYNNEI. This CDR3 contains 13 residues.

CDR3 sequence reads: CASSLVGTGGGELFF. CDR3 in DNA: TGCGCCAGCAGCTTGGTCGGGACAGGGGGTGGAGAACTGTTTTTT. The chain joins TRBV5-1 to TRBJ1-4, with 11 nucleotides matching TRBD1. CDR3 length equals 15 residues. With 0 bases clipped from V and 12 bases from J, the junction kept 7 bases outside the gene matches. Germline V gene data show CDR1 as SGHRS and CDR2 as YFSETQ.

V gene TRBV6-6 combines with J gene TRBJ2-7; D perhaps matches TRBD2 (6 bases). Germline V CDR1 and CDR2: MNHNY, SVGAGI (reference sequence). This CDR3 has 16 amino acids. V gave up 6 bases and J gave up 5 bases, with 23 bases separating them. CDR3: CASRPDKRGLENEQYF. The CDR3 bases are TGTGCCAGCAGGCCAGATAAGAGGGGACTGGAGAACGAGCAGTACTTC.

J is TRBJ2-1 and V is TRBV5-8, with 10 bases identical to TRBD2. The CDR3 is 15 amino acids. After removal of 4 bases from V and 3 bases from J, the junction contained 4 bases not matched to a gene. Per germline, CDR1 SGHTS and CDR2 YDEGEE. CDR3 protein: CASSAGTSDYNEQFF. The DNA for the CDR3 is TGTGCCAGCAGCGCCGGGACTAGCGACTACAATGAGCAGTTCTTC.

This chain links TRBV27 with TRBJ2-7, with 8 bases lining up with TRBD2. With V trimmed by 1 base and J by 1 base, 6 bases remained unmatched. Germline lookup yields CDR1 MNHEY and CDR2 SMNVEV (reference sequence). The CDR3 covers 16 residues. The DNA of the CDR3 is TGTGCCAGCAGTTTATGGCTTAGCGGGAAATCCTACGAGCAGTACTTC. Its protein is CASSLWLSGKSYEQYF.

The V call is TRBV19, the J call TRBJ2-4; tentative D call: TRBD2 (5 bases). There are 17 residues in the CDR3. Trimming took off 7 bases at V and 3 bases at J, with 22 bases between the two ends. Germline values: CDR1 LNHDA, CDR2 SQIVND (reference sequence). The CDR3 sequence: CASMQLSMAGGKNIQYF. As DNA, the CDR3 is TGTGCCAGTATGCAGCTCTCTATGGCAGGAGGCAAAAACATTCAGTACTTC.

The chain couples TRBV5-4 to TRBJ2-5, with a tentative D call TRBD1 (6 bases). The CDR3 covers 16 residues. CDR1 is SGHNT and CDR2 is YYREEE in the germline V gene (reference sequence). The ends were cut back, 4 bases at V and 3 bases at J, with 19 bases in the middle. For the CDR3, the DNA is TGTGCCAGCAGCCGGATTAGTATACAGGGAAAAGAGACCCAGTACTTC. Translation gives CASSRISIQGKETQYF.